These T cell receptor beta chains were read from a single sample in a study of T cell responses to AZD1222 COVID-19 vaccine. Sequencing was performed with immunoSEQ multiplex PCR; in TCRdb, only in-frame clones are kept and a portion is missing. The table lists roughly 120,000 clones, about 91% of them singletons. This specimen was peripheral blood, taken 28 days after the second AZD1222 dose. These receptors came from an adult who received the AZD1222 COVID-19 vaccine. Each CDR3 is given with its conserved first and last residue.

j_call,v_call,cdr3_aa
TRBJ2-5,TRBV6-5,CASSRARETQYF
TRBJ1-5,TRBV6-6,CASSYVQRDQPQHF
TRBJ2-7,TRBV4-1,CASSQDRKSEQYF
TRBJ2-5,TRBV10-2,CASRGQAGETQYF
TRBJ1-6,TRBV5-1,CASSLENALTGGSPLHF
TRBJ2-3,TRBV7-6,CASSLGALDTQYF
TRBJ2-3,TRBV10-3,CAISESGGGGGTDTQYF
TRBJ2-1,TRBV11-3,CASSSSTGSRQFF
TRBJ1-3,TRBV10-3,CAISNGDSGNTIYF
TRBJ1-2,TRBV29-1,CSVDPGRYGYTF
TRBJ1-4,TRBV5-6,CASSLKPGQGDEKLFF
TRBJ2-7,TRBV18,CASSPRGTESYEQYF
TRBJ1-1,TRBV7-7,CASSHDRETEAFF
TRBJ1-5,TRBV5-8,CASSWDGTGNQPQHF
TRBJ2-1,TRBV7-3,CASSLRRGGSPINEQFF
TRBJ2-1,TRBV7-9,CASSPVRGIYNEQFF
TRBJ2-1,TRBV5-1,CASSLPSASGLNEQFF
TRBJ1-5,TRBV7-2,CASSPGSGGYQPQHF
TRBJ2-1,TRBV6-5,CASRHRRPEEQFF
TRBJ2-3,TRBV9,CASSPRGVASGLPSTDTQYF
TRBJ1-2,TRBV6-7,CASGGGYTF
TRBJ2-1,TRBV19,CASSSLLPNEQFF
TRBJ2-7,TRBV2,CASSGLYEQYF
TRBJ2-7,TRBV7-9,CASSLFGTSYEQYF
TRBJ1-5,TRBV30,CAWSEPGRRNQPQHF
TRBJ1-5,TRBV27,CASQRGPTSNQPQHF
TRBJ2-5,TRBV27,CASSNGTGGRETQYF
TRBJ2-7,TRBV11-3,CASSRTGVGEQYF
TRBJ2-2,TRBV2,CANSGGCGELFF
TRBJ2-3,TRBV19,CASSRDRGFADTQYF
TRBJ1-1,TRBV30,CAWSGYTGPALEKGTEAFF
TRBJ2-5,TRBV3-1/TRBV3-2,CASSQPPETQYF
TRBJ2-1,TRBV13,CASSSRPAGGDEQFF
TRBJ1-4,TRBV12-3/TRBV12-4,CASSLGGNEKLFF
TRBJ2-3,TRBV2,CASRSTDTQYF
TRBJ1-2,TRBV27,CASSLKGQGAGYTF
TRBJ1-1,TRBV27,CASSLGGLGTEAFF
TRBJ2-3,TRBV27,CASSWNADTDTQYF
TRBJ2-7,TRBV5-6,CASSLAGTRDEQYF
TRBJ1-5,TRBV6-1,CASSEWGTGQPQHF
TRBJ1-5,TRBV6-1,CASSEQDREYNQPQHF
TRBJ1-1,TRBV6-5,CASSRTGRIAEAFF